The rows below give T cell receptor beta chains drawn from one sample of a study of radiotherapy plus CTLA-4 blockade in lung cancer. TCRdb's copy holds only in-frame clones and misses some; the assay was immunoSEQ multiplex PCR. Of about 97,000 clones listed, roughly 74% are singletons. The material was peripheral blood, obtained from a patient treated with radiotherapy plus ipilimumab. These receptors originate from a human donor with non-small cell lung cancer who had a partial response to radiotherapy plus ipilimumab. Some clones in this sample may be carry-over from other donors' samples. CDR3s include the opening cysteine and the closing phenylalanine or tryptophan. A D gene is named only where the DNA matches it firmly. Expanded clones get a size class; other rows say once, few or many, or leave the size out.

j_call,clone_size,v_call,d_call,cdr3_nt,cdr3_aa
TRBJ1-2,-,TRBV5-1,TRBD1,TGCGCCAGCAGCGAGGGCGGACAGGAGTATGGCTACACCTTC,CASSEGGQEYGYTF
TRBJ1-2,-,TRBV28,TRBD1,TGTGCCAGCAGTTTGGGACAGTATGGCTACACCTTC,CASSLGQYGYTF
TRBJ2-7,few,TRBV28,-,TGTGCCAGCCAATCCTCCTACGAGCAGTACTTC,CASQSSYEQYF
TRBJ2-7,-,TRBV29-1,TRBD1,TGCAGCGTTGCAATTACAGGGGTCGAGCAGTACTTC,CSVAITGVEQYF
TRBJ1-4,-,TRBV7-9,TRBD1,TGTGCCAGCAGCTCCAACGACAGGGGGCGTGAAAAACTGTTTTTT,CASSSNDRGREKLFF
TRBJ1-6,-,TRBV7-3,-,TGTGCCAGCAGCTTCGGGACTAATAATTCACCCCTCCACTTT,CASSFGTNNSPLHF
TRBJ2-5,-,TRBV7-2,TRBD2,TGTGCCAGCGACGTGTCCGGGGGGCAAGAGACCCAGTACTTC,CASDVSGGQETQYF
TRBJ1-3,medium-sized,TRBV13,-,TGTGCCAGCAGCTTAGCCGGTTTCTCTGGAAACACCATATATTTT,CASSLAGFSGNTIYF
TRBJ2-3,-,TRBV6-5,-,TGTGCCAGCAGTCCGGACAGCAGCACAGATACGCAGTATTTT,CASSPDSSTDTQYF
TRBJ1-2,-,TRBV7-9,-,TGTGCCAGCAGCTGGGGCTGGGGCTACACCTTC,CASSWGWGYTF
TRBJ1-1,-,TRBV2,-,-,CASILDRGTEAFF
TRBJ2-1,-,TRBV19,-,TGTGCCAGTAGTATGCGGATCTACAATGAGCAGTTCTTC,CASSMRIYNEQFF
TRBJ1-1,-,TRBV5-1,TRBD1,TGCGCCAGCAGCAGACAGGGGAGGAACACTGAAGCTTTCTTT,CASSRQGRNTEAFF
TRBJ2-1,-,TRBV18,TRBD2,TGTGCCAGCTCAACAACTAGCGAAAATGAGCAGTTCTTC,CASSTTSENEQFF
TRBJ2-1,once,TRBV19,-,TGTGCCAGTAGCACAAGAGTGAGGGAGCAGTTCTTC,CASSTRVREQFF
TRBJ1-1,-,TRBV5-5,TRBD1,TGTGCCAGCAGCCCCCAGGGGGCGCGGTGGGAGTACACTGAAGCTTTCTTT,CASSPQGARWEYTEAFF
TRBJ2-5,-,TRBV7-2,TRBD2,TGTGCCAGCAGCTTAGCGTCTCTAGCGGTGCAAGAGACCCAGTACTTC,CASSLASLAVQETQYF
TRBJ2-1,once,TRBV5-4,TRBD2,TGTGCCAGCAGCCCACCGGGGGGGACTAGCGTATACAATGAGCAGTTCTTC,CASSPPGGTSVYNEQFF
TRBJ1-4,-,TRBV7-6,TRBD1,TGTGCCAGCAGCCGGACAGGGGCTAATGAAAAACTGTTTTTT,CASSRTGANEKLFF
TRBJ2-2,-,TRBV2,TRBD1,TGTGCCAGCAGAGGGACAGCGAACACCGGGGAGCTGTTTTTT,CASRGTANTGELFF
TRBJ1-3,-,TRBV9,TRBD1,TGTGCCAGCAGCGCCCCACAGGGGAACACCATATATTTT,CASSAPQGNTIYF
TRBJ2-7,-,TRBV28,TRBD1,TGTGCCAGCAGTTTCCAGGGGGCGTACGAGCAGTACTTC,CASSFQGAYEQYF
TRBJ2-1,-,TRBV4-2,-,TGTGCCAGCAGCCAAGTTAGTTTTGAGCAGTTCTTC,CASSQVSFEQFF
TRBJ1-2,-,TRBV7-9,-,TGTGCCAGCAGCGCGGGCCCCGGCCCGTATGGCTACACCTTC,CASSAGPGPYGYTF
TRBJ1-1,-,TRBV7-2,-,TGTGCCAGCAGCTTAGGGGCAGGGAACACTGAAGCTTTCTTT,CASSLGAGNTEAFF
TRBJ1-6,-,TRBV5-8,TRBD1,TGTGCCAGCAGCTCGACAGGGGCGGCTAATTCACCCCTCCACTTT,CASSSTGAANSPLHF
TRBJ2-1,-,TRBV11-2,TRBD1,TGTGCCAGCAGCTTAGATAGGACAGGGACGAATGAGCAGTTCTTC,CASSLDRTGTNEQFF
TRBJ1-1,-,TRBV5-6,TRBD1,TGTGCCAGCAGCCATGCCAGGGGGCTATTTACTGAAGCTTTCTTT,CASSHARGLFTEAFF
TRBJ1-5,-,TRBV5-5,-,TGTGCCAGCAGCTTATTTGACGGTGGGAGAGGCAATCAGCCCCAGCATTTT,CASSLFDGGRGNQPQHF
TRBJ2-2,-,TRBV6-6,TRBD2,TGTGCCAGCAGAATAGCGGGTCCTTCCACCGGGGAGCTGTTTTTT,CASRIAGPSTGELFF
TRBJ2-1,-,TRBV18,-,TGTGCCAGCTCACCCGGCCCGAGGAGCGGGTATTACAATGAGCAGTTCTTC,CASSPGPRSGYYNEQFF
TRBJ1-2,-,TRBV30,TRBD1,TGTGCCTGGAGTCTACAGGGGGCTCGAGGCTACACCTTC,CAWSLQGARGYTF
TRBJ2-7,-,TRBV15,-,TGTGCCACCAGCAGAGTGGAGTCCTACGAGCAGTACTTC,CATSRVESYEQYF
TRBJ2-2,-,TRBV7-3,-,TGTGCCAGCAGCTTAGAACAAGGACTTGAGGCTACCGGGGAGCTGTTTTTT,CASSLEQGLEATGELFF
TRBJ1-2,-,TRBV6-1,-,TGTGCCAGCAGTGAAGTGGGGTGGAATCAGCGGCGAAAAGGACGAGGCTACACCTTC,CASSEVGWNQRRKGRGYTF
TRBJ2-5,-,TRBV7-8,-,TGTGCCAGCAGCTTACCCCTTAACCAAGAGACCCAGTACTTC,CASSLPLNQETQYF
TRBJ2-5,few,TRBV4-1,-,TGCGCCAGCAGCCGACTACTAGTGGAGACCCAGTACTTC,CASSRLLVETQYF
TRBJ1-3,-,TRBV7-6,-,TGTGCCAGCAGCTTAGTAGCACAGGGAGACACCATATATTTT,CASSLVAQGDTIYF
TRBJ2-1,once,TRBV9,TRBD2,TGTGCCAGCAGCGGAGGACTAGCGGGACTCGGTGAGCAGTTCTTC,CASSGGLAGLGEQFF
TRBJ1-4,-,TRBV11-2,-,TGTGCCAGCAGCTTAACTGCCGGTAGAAATGAAAAACTGTTTTTT,CASSLTAGRNEKLFF
TRBJ2-3,-,TRBV7-2,TRBD2,TGTGCCAGCAGCCCCGGGGTAGCGGGGAGCACAGATACGCAGTATTTT,CASSPGVAGSTDTQYF
TRBJ2-1,-,TRBV28,TRBD2,TGTGCCAGCAGTTCATTCGGACTAGCGGGAGGGGTTGAGCAGTTCTTC,CASSSFGLAGGVEQFF
TRBJ2-3,-,TRBV4-3,TRBD2,TGCGCCAGCAGCCAAGTTTCGAGCGGGGGGATTGATACGCAGTATTTT,CASSQVSSGGIDTQYF
TRBJ2-2,few,TRBV2,-,TGTGCCAGCAGTGTTAGGGGAAACACCGGGGAGCTGTTTTTT,CASSVRGNTGELFF
TRBJ1-5,-,TRBV19,-,TGTGCCAGTAGTATGGGGGGAGCTAGCAATCAGCCCCAGCATTTT,CASSMGGASNQPQHF
TRBJ1-4,once,TRBV6-5,TRBD1,TGTGCCAGCAGAAGGACAGGAGGGCAGAAAAAGCTGTTTTTT,CASRRTGGQKKLFF
TRBJ1-3,-,TRBV4-3,-,TGCGCCAGCAGCCAAGGGAACGGAGCTGGAAACACCATATATTTT,CASSQGNGAGNTIYF
TRBJ2-4,-,TRBV29-1,-,TGCAGCGTTCAGAGATACGCAGGGGAAACCAAAAACATTCAGTACTTC,CSVQRYAGETKNIQYF
TRBJ1-5,-,TRBV28,-,TGTGCCAGCACCCGGAGGGTGGTTTTTAGCAATCAGCCCCAGCATTTT,CASTRRVVFSNQPQHF
TRBJ1-2,-,TRBV6-5,-,TGTGCCAGCAGTAGAGAAAGTGGCTACACCTTC,CASSRESGYTF
TRBJ1-2,-,TRBV6-6,-,TGTGCCAGCAGTTACAGGGGGAATGGCTACACCTTC,CASSYRGNGYTF
TRBJ1-2,once,TRBV28,-,TGTGCCAGCAGGGGGGCGGTCGGCTACACCTTC,CASRGAVGYTF
TRBJ1-4,-,TRBV6-5,-,TGTGCCAGCAGTTACTCTGTCCCCAGCGATGAAAAACTGTTTTTT,CASSYSVPSDEKLFF